This is a list of T cell receptor beta chains from one sample in a study of a mutant IDH1 vaccine in newly diagnosed glioma. TCRdb's table, derived via immunoSEQ multiplex PCR, lists solely in-frame clones and lacks some. The top ten clones hold 4.5% to 5.5% of a sample with tens of thousands of clones, around 86% of them seen once. Their antigens are not known. This material consisted of PBMCs, taken from a glioma patient whose treatment included an IDH1 peptide vaccine. All receptors derive from a woman aged 40-49 years with glioma. Some clones in this sample may be carry-over from other donors' samples. CDR3s include the opening cysteine and the closing phenylalanine or tryptophan. A D gene is named only where the DNA matches it firmly.

d_call | v_call | cdr3_aa
- | TRBV7-6 | CASSPGTSGANVLTF
- | TRBV25-1 | CASSDSVRGTSTGELFF
TRBD2 | TRBV9 | CASSVGGSLSNEQFF
TRBD2 | TRBV27 | CATQWGGSTDTQYF
- | TRBV29-1 | CSGGRRNTEAFF
- | TRBV7-2 | CASSHSMGGDKETQYF
TRBD1 | TRBV18 | CASSPGQGQGYTF
- | TRBV28 | CASSRQGSQSNIQYF
- | TRBV4-2 | CASSQGTGGNIQYF
TRBD1 | TRBV12-5 | CASGLPTQGVAEQYF
- | TRBV5-1 | CASSPRAEGPNTEAFF
TRBD1 | TRBV28 | CASSSTGGSRGYTF
- | TRBV28 | CASSIQGRKGYTF
- | TRBV5-1 | CASSLSDNLAGANVLTF
- | TRBV6-1 | CASSDVANGRLAKNIQYF
TRBD2 | TRBV15 | CATSTGRGAYNEQFF
- | TRBV5-1 | CASKETAPPGELFF
- | TRBV5-4 | CASSVKGPQETQYF
- | TRBV10-3 | CAISESLGDVNEQFF
- | TRBV11-2 | CASSSRTAGKNYTEAFF
- | TRBV28 | CAGGLAGGRTEAFF
TRBD2 | TRBV5-1 | CASSPPAGGSYNEQFF
TRBD2 | TRBV7-2 | CASSRKSGSDTDTQYF
- | TRBV5-8 | CASSRGGNEKLFF
TRBD1 | TRBV29-1 | CSVRGQGASGYTF
- | TRBV18 | CASSPKDSQETQYF
TRBD2 | TRBV7-2 | CASSFRERGIGETQYF
- | TRBV28 | CASSFLGGRGEKLFF
- | TRBV5-6 | CASSLGGNTGELFF
- | TRBV7-9 | CASSLSLQGWSSGANVLTF
- | TRBV6-5 | CASRSVAGAGNTIYF
- | TRBV7-8 | CASSPSEGGGELFF
- | TRBV14 | CASSQPGGWTEAFF
TRBD2 | TRBV5-1 | CASSSLAGAYNEQFF
- | TRBV5-1 | CASSGGTPMNTEAFF
- | TRBV19 | CASSIGVRSNAEAFF
- | TRBV5-1 | CASSPFDYSTDTQYF
- | TRBV28 | CATSPGRGNTEAFF